This T cell receptor beta chain was profiled in a study of CD8 T cells in ankylosing spondylitis. Overall study findings and caveats: In ankylosing spondylitis blood, a motif of 7 to 9 highly homologous TCR beta variants appeared characteristic.

V was cut by 0 bases and J by 3 bases, with 12 bases left in between. The CDR3 contains 15 residues. Germline loops: CDR1 MNHEY, CDR2 SVGAGI. Quantitative 5'-RACE with molecular barcodes was used to make the TCR beta libraries. TCRdb re-derived calls from the 5' RACE reads in MiXCR, one entry per CDR3 protein. The table records 450,000 to 550,000 distinct CDR3 sequences, under 5.5% of them present only once. Points on this clonotype: Its antigen is currently unknown.

Sequencing used blood, either unsorted or a sorted T cell fraction (not recorded which). The chain couples TRBV6-5 to TRBJ2-7, with D perhaps being TRBD1 or TRBD2 (5 bases each). The sequence was collected from a male donor with ankylosing spondylitis. CDR3: CASSYSAGRVYEQYF. CDR3 nucleotide sequence: TGTGCCAGCAGTTACTCGGCAGGGAGAGTCTACGAGCAGTACTTC.